The 20 T cell receptor beta chains given below trace back to one sample, sequenced in a study of spatial heterogeneity in lung cancer. One entry per CDR3 protein, called by TCRdb with MiXCR from the 5' RACE reads. The table includes over 50,000 distinct CDR3 sequences, roughly 6.4% detected once. The time point: sample taken at primary tumor resection. Specimen: PBMCs, collected at surgery. The receptors were gathered from a female donor with early-stage non-small cell lung cancer.

The CDR3 nucleotides read TGCGCCAGCAGCCTCGTCTTCCCCGGGACAGGGGGTTCCTACGAGCAGTACGTC. It yields the protein CASSLVFPGTGGSYEQYV. This chain links TRBV4-1 with TRBJ2-7; 11 positions agree with TRBD1. Germline-derived CDR1 and CDR2 are MGHRA and YSYEKL. V gave up 4 bases and J gave up 1 base; unmatched junction bases: 12. CDR3 length equals 18 residues.

This clonotype appeared many times. V usage is TRBV9 and J usage is TRBJ2-1; weak D call: TRBD1 (6 bases). The CDR3 loop spans 14 amino acids. Trimming stripped 4 bases from V and 9 bases from J, with 17 bases between. Germline V gene sequence: CDR1 SGDLS, CDR2 YYNGEE. This chain's CDR3 is CASSSRMGAVEQFF. DNA of the CDR3: TGTGCCAGCAGCTCCAGGATGGGGGCGGTTGAGCAGTTCTTC.

On this clonotype: This may stem from a read error, because a much larger clone lies one nucleotide away. The chain couples TRBV20-1 to TRBJ2-2; 10 positions agree with TRBD2. Trimming at V came to 5 bases and at J to 4 bases, leaving 7 bases not matched to a gene. The CDR3 length is 15 residues. Germline V gene sequence: CDR1 DFQATT, CDR2 SNEGSKA (reference sequence). This CDR3 is CSAASSGGPTGELFF. The DNA of the CDR3 is TGCAGTGCTGCCTCTAGCGGGGGACCCACCGGGGAGCTGTTTTTT.

This clonotype was seen ten or more times. V gene TRBV12-3 or TRBV12-4 combines with J gene TRBJ1-2, with D possibly being TRBD1 (6 bases). V was shortened by 4 bases and J by 4 bases, with 10 bases between the two germline ends. The CDR3 sequence is 13 residues long. The CDR3, as DNA: TGTGCCAGCAGTTCCGGGACAATCTATGGCTACACCTTC. It translates to CASSSGTIYGYTF.

The table lists this clonotype with many counts. This chain uses TRBV10-3 with TRBJ1-4, with unresolved D. The germline CDR1 and CDR2 sequences are ENHRY and SYGVKD. V shed 7 bases and J shed 5 bases, with 8 bases lying between them. The CDR3 spans 12 residues. The CDR3 loop is CAIKATNEKLFF. As DNA, the CDR3 is TGTGCCATCAAGGCGACAAATGAAAAACTGTTTTTT.

This clonotype was picked up many times. The chain combines TRBV5-1 with TRBJ2-2; D is perhaps TRBD1 (6 bases). CDR3 length: 12 amino acids. CDR1 is SGHRS and CDR2 is YFSETQ in the germline V gene. The V end was cut by 4 bases, the J end by 7 bases, with 8 bases between. The CDR3 coding sequence is TGCGCCAGCAGCCGGGACATCGGGGAGCTGTTTTTT. It specifies CASSRDIGELFF.

The V and J genes are TRBV12-3 or TRBV12-4 and TRBJ2-5; 9 bases align to TRBD1. The junction had 5 bases not matched to a gene; V was cut back by 1 base and J by 5 bases. The CDR3 totals 15 residues. The CDR3 here is CASSLGTGALETQYF. DNA of the CDR3: TGTGCCAGCAGTTTAGGGACAGGGGCTTTGGAGACCCAGTACTTC.

This clonotype was counted many times. The chain recombines TRBV13 with TRBJ1-1; D remains unclear. In germline, CDR1 is PRHDT, CDR2 FYEKMQ (reference sequence). Trimming took 5 bases from V and 4 from J, leaving 14 bases between them. This CDR3 has 14 residues. CDR3 loop: CASSLQVSFTEAFF. For the CDR3, the DNA is TGTGCCAGCAGCCTCCAGGTGTCCTTCACTGAAGCTTTCTTT.

This clonotype appeared a few times. V usage is TRBV20-1 and J usage is TRBJ1-4; a weak D match, TRBD1 (6 bases). CDR3 size: 12 residues. Per the germline V gene, CDR1 is DFQATT and CDR2 is SNEGSKA (reference sequence). V lost 6 bases, J lost 6 bases, and 11 bases lay in between. In DNA, the CDR3 is TGCAGTGCCACAGGGAGAGATGAAAAACTGTTTTTT. Translated, it gives CSATGRDEKLFF.

J is TRBJ2-2 and V is TRBV4-2; TRBD2 matches at 7 bases. CDR3 length: 17 amino acids. V gave up 1 base and J gave up 0 bases; unmatched junction bases: 5. The V gene's germline CDR1 is LGHNA and CDR2 YNFKEQ. The CDR3 sequence: CASSQGDYPTNTGELFF. The CDR3 region has the DNA TGTGCCAGCAGCCAAGGGGACTATCCTACGAACACCGGGGAGCTGTTTTTT.

This clonotype was detected ten times or more. This chain links TRBV12-3 or TRBV12-4 with TRBJ1-1; no reliable D call. This CDR3 is 15 amino acids long. Trimming removed 5 bases at V and 4 bases at J, with 17 bases between. The CDR3 region is CASSPRTGSSTEAFF. The DNA for the CDR3 is TGTGCCAGCAGTCCTCGGACGGGTAGTAGCACTGAAGCTTTCTTT.

This clonotype has just a few counts. The chain uses TRBV6-6 and TRBJ2-1; 8 bases agree with TRBD1. Germline lookup yields CDR1 MNHNY and CDR2 SVGAGI (reference sequence). V shed 4 bases, J shed 7 bases, and the junction held 9 bases outside the gene matches. The CDR3 sequence is 15 residues long. CDR3 sequence reads: CASSSTGTGENEQFF. CDR3 coding DNA: TGTGCCAGCAGTTCTACCGGGACAGGAGAGAATGAGCAGTTCTTC.

The V gene is TRBV19, the J gene TRBJ2-7, with 10 bases lining up with TRBD1. Losses at the gene ends were 4 bases for V and 4 bases for J; bases not matched to a gene: 7. From germline, CDR1 is LNHDA and CDR2 SQIVND (reference sequence). There are 15 residues in the CDR3. CDR3 protein: CASSSRTGGIYEQYF. In DNA, the CDR3 is TGTGCCAGTAGTAGCCGGACAGGGGGGATATACGAGCAGTACTTC.

This clonotype has at least ten counts. The chain employs TRBV6-6 and TRBJ2-5, with D possibly TRBD2 on 7 matching bases. The V gene lost 2 bases and the J gene lost 5 bases, with 15 bases spanning the gap. The CDR3 is 15 residues long. The germline V gene has CDR1 MNHNY and CDR2 SVGAGI (reference sequence). The CDR3 DNA is TGTGCCAGCAGTTACGGGGGGGCGCACGGGGAGACCCAGTACTTC. Encoded protein: CASSYGGAHGETQYF.

In its sample, this clonotype was seen many times. This chain connects TRBV12-3 or TRBV12-4 to TRBJ2-7; 8 bases agree with TRBD1. The V gene end was trimmed by 4 bases and the J gene end by 4 bases; junction bases not matched to a gene: 9. The CDR3 is 15 residues long. Written as DNA, the CDR3 is TGTGCCAGCAGTTCCCCTAGGGACAGGAAGTACGAGCAGTACTTC. It encodes CASSSPRDRKYEQYF.

There are many counts of this clonotype. The chain combines TRBV2 with TRBJ1-3, with D perhaps TRBD1 (6 bases). CDR3 length equals 15 residues. The V gene's germline CDR1 is SNHLY and CDR2 FYNNEI. V lost 6 bases and J lost 4, with 16 bases in between. DNA of the CDR3: TGTGCCAGCAGCTCGGGCCGCGGGGGCGGAAACACCATATATTTT. Amino acids: CASSSGRGGGNTIYF. Filled out from reference TRBV2 and TRBJ1-3, the complete variable domain reads EPEVTQTPSHQVTQMGQEVILRCVPISNHLYFYWYRQILGQKVEFLVSFYNNEISEKSEIFDDQFSVERPDGSNFTLKIRSTKLEDSAMYFCASSSGRGGGNTIYFGEGSWLTVV.

This clonotype was found many times. The chain carries TRBV5-1 and TRBJ1-1; tentatively, D is TRBD1 (6 bases). Germline assignment: CDR1 SGHRS and CDR2 YFSETQ. V was cut by 8 bases and J by 4 bases, with 15 bases left in between. The CDR3 contains 13 residues. This CDR3 is CASFDTGFTEAFF. As DNA, the CDR3 is TGCGCCAGTTTCGATACAGGGTTCACTGAAGCTTTCTTT.

This clonotype has a count of ten or more. V is TRBV6-6 and J is TRBJ2-5; TRBD2 agrees at 7 bases. The V segment lost 10 bases and the J segment 9 bases; nucleotides outside the gene matches: 20. The CDR3 is 15 amino acids. Germline V gene data show CDR1 as MNHNY and CDR2 as SVGAGI (reference sequence). CDR3 nucleotides: TGTGCCACCCACACACCTGCTAGCGGACCCCAGGCCCAGTACTTC. This sequence encodes CATHTPASGPQAQYF.

This rearrangement joins TRBV28 to TRBJ1-2, with 9 nucleotides matching TRBD1. The J segment lost 7 bases and the V segment lost 8 bases, leaving 14 bases of the junction unmatched. The CDR3 runs to 15 residues. Germline values: CDR1 MDHEN, CDR2 SYDVKM. The CDR3 reads CASGGPGQGPSGYTF. CDR3 DNA sequence: TGTGCCAGCGGAGGCCCGGGACAGGGTCCCAGTGGCTACACCTTC.

The sample holds many counts of this clonotype. The rearrangement uses TRBV28 and TRBJ2-7; TRBD1 matches at 8 bases. The CDR3 is 14 residues long. From germline, CDR1 is MDHEN and CDR2 SYDVKM. V trimming: 5 bases; J trimming: 4 bases; junction bases outside the gene matches: 7. CDR3 residues: CASSPDRARYEQYF. The DNA of the CDR3 is TGTGCCAGCAGTCCGGACAGGGCCAGGTACGAGCAGTACTTC.